A selection of T cell receptor beta chains follows, all from one sample in a study of beta chain features in type 1 diabetes. Assay: immunoSEQ multiplex PCR; the TCRdb copy retains only in-frame clones and omits some. The sample lists some 640,000 clones; around an eighth were seen once. Sequenced: naive CD4+ T cells from blood. The receptors shown here come from a man aged 18 to 30 with type 1 diabetes. Each CDR3 is given with its conserved first and last residue. A D gene is named only where the DNA matches it firmly. Only part of the rows carry a size: once, few, many, or a class if the clone is expanded.

cdr3_nt	cdr3_aa	d_call	clone_size	v_call	j_call
TGTGCCAGCAGCGGAAGCGCTTCCGGGGAGCTGTTTTTT	CASSGSASGELFF	.	.	TRBV7-9	TRBJ2-2
TGTGCCAGCAGTCAAAGCTCTGGAAACACCATATATTTT	CASSQSSGNTIYF	.	few	TRBV7-2	TRBJ1-3
TGTGCCAGGGGGACTAGCGCGAGAGATACGCAGTATTTT	CARGTSARDTQYF	TRBD2	.	TRBV2	TRBJ2-3
TGTGCCTGCTCTACAGGGGAGAATCAGCCCCAGCATTTT	CACSTGENQPQHF	TRBD1	few	TRBV30	TRBJ1-5
TGTGCCAGCAGCGTAGACAGGGATCAAGAGACCCAGTACTTC	CASSVDRDQETQYF	.	few	TRBV9	TRBJ2-5
TGTGCCACCAGCAGAGAACGGGGGCATTCACCCCTCCACTTT	CATSRERGHSPLHF	.	.	TRBV15	TRBJ1-6
TGTGCCAGCAGCCCCAGGGAACTCCCGTCGCGGCAGTACTTC	CASSPRELPSRQYF	.	.	TRBV7-6	TRBJ2-7
TGTGCCTGGAGGTTGCCAAAGAAAAACTATGGCTACACCTTC	CAWRLPKKNYGYTF	.	.	TRBV30	TRBJ1-2
TGTGCCAGCAGCTTGGAGGGAGGAATCACCGGGGAGCTGTTTTTT	CASSLEGGITGELFF	.	few	TRBV7-9	TRBJ2-2
TGTGCCTGGAGTGGACAGGGGGTAAGGGAGCAGTACTTC	CAWSGQGVREQYF	TRBD1	.	TRBV30	TRBJ2-5
TGCAGCGTTGGGCTAGCGGGAGGCTATGAGCAGTTCTTC	CSVGLAGGYEQFF	TRBD2	few	TRBV29-1	TRBJ2-1
TGTGCCATCAACGGACAGGGTCGGAACACTGAAGCTTTCTTT	CAINGQGRNTEAFF	TRBD1	few	TRBV10-3	TRBJ1-1
TGTGCCAGCACCAAAGGACAGGCGCTCTGGGAGACCCAGTACTTC	CASTKGQALWETQYF	.	.	TRBV21-1	TRBJ2-5
TGTGCCAGCAGCCCAATGCCCCAAAGCTCCTACAATGAGCAGTTCTTC	CASSPMPQSSYNEQFF	.	once	TRBV9	TRBJ2-1
TGCGCCAGCAGCTTCTCCGGGACTAGCGGGACACGGAGCACAGATACGCAGTATTTT	CASSFSGTSGTRSTDTQYF	TRBD2	few	TRBV4-1	TRBJ2-3
TGTGCCAGCAGCTTTCAGGGTAGTGGCACTGAAGCTTTCTTT	CASSFQGSGTEAFF	.	few	TRBV7-9	TRBJ1-1
TGTGCCAGCAGCGGGACTAGCGGGAAGAACGAGCAGTACTTC	CASSGTSGKNEQYF	TRBD2	.	TRBV7-9	TRBJ2-7
TGTGCCAGCAGCTTGGAAGAGGGGGCGCGAAATGGCTACACCTTC	CASSLEEGARNGYTF	TRBD1	.	TRBV7-9	TRBJ1-2
TGTGCCAGCAGCGATGCGGGGGCCTCCTTGAGAGGCACCGGGGAGCTGTTTTTT	CASSDAGASLRGTGELFF	.	.	TRBV11-2	TRBJ2-2
TGTGCCATCAGTGAACGGGGGGGAGGTCAAGAGACCCAGTACTTC	CAISERGGGQETQYF	TRBD2	.	TRBV10-3	TRBJ2-5
TGTGCCATCAGGGGCCAGGGAGCCACCGGGGAGCTGTTTTTT	CAIRGQGATGELFF	.	.	TRBV10-3	TRBJ2-2
TGTGCCAGCAGCGTTCAGGGGAACCCCCAGCATTTT	CASSVQGNPQHF	.	few	TRBV7-8	TRBJ1-5
TGCAGCCCCCACGTCGCGGGGGATCCCTACAATGAGCAGTTCTTC	CSPHVAGDPYNEQFF	TRBD2	few	TRBV29-1	TRBJ2-1
TGTGCCAGCATATCCTCAAAAGGTCAGCGGGGGTCCTCCTACGAGCAGTACTTC	CASISSKGQRGSSYEQYF	TRBD2	few	TRBV28	TRBJ2-7
TGCGCCAGCAGCCGGAACGGGGGCCCCTACGAGCAGTACTTC	CASSRNGGPYEQYF	.	.	TRBV5-1	TRBJ2-7
TGCGCCAGCAGCAGTCGGACGGACTCCTCTGGAAACACCATATATTTT	CASSSRTDSSGNTIYF	.	.	TRBV4-1	TRBJ1-3
TGCGCCAGCAGCCAGCCCTTCTACAATGAGCAGTTCTTC	CASSQPFYNEQFF	.	.	TRBV4-1	TRBJ2-1
TGCGCCAGCAGCTTGTTAGTAGCTACCGGGGAGCTGTTTTTT	CASSLLVATGELFF	.	few	TRBV5-1	TRBJ2-2
TGTGCCAGATGGGAGCTAGCGGGAGGGCCCTCCTACAATGAGCAGTTCTTC	CARWELAGGPSYNEQFF	TRBD2	.	TRBV2	TRBJ2-1
TGTGCCAGCAGCCAAGTAGGCCAAGAGACCCAGTACTTC	CASSQVGQETQYF	.	few	TRBV14	TRBJ2-5
TGTGCCAGCAGCTTGGTGGCAGGTGAAGCTTTCTTT	CASSLVAGEAFF	.	once	TRBV5-4	TRBJ1-1
TGTGCCAGCAGCTTAGCAGGCAGGCGAGAGACCCAGTACTTC	CASSLAGRRETQYF	.	few	TRBV7-9	TRBJ2-5
TGTGCCATCAGTGATAGCGGGAGCTCCTACAATGAGCAGTTCTTC	CAISDSGSSYNEQFF	TRBD2	.	TRBV10-3	TRBJ2-1
TGTGCCAGCAGCCCCACCCCGGAGCGGGGTTCCTACAATGAGCAGTTCTTC	CASSPTPERGSYNEQFF	TRBD2	.	TRBV7-2	TRBJ2-1
TGTGCCAGCATCCTTACGAGGGGCTACTCCTACGAGCAGTACTTC	CASILTRGYSYEQYF	.	few	TRBV6-5	TRBJ2-7
TGCAGCGTTGTTGGAGGGCGCGTCCTAGGCACACACAATGAGCAGTTCTTC	CSVVGGRVLGTHNEQFF	.	few	TRBV29-1	TRBJ2-1
TGCGCCAGCAGGAAGACATTTAGCGGGAACATCTACGAGCAGTACTTC	CASRKTFSGNIYEQYF	TRBD2	few	TRBV5-1	TRBJ2-7
TGTGCCAGCAGCTTAGACACTCCGTTGGAGAACACTGAAGCTTTCTTT	CASSLDTPLENTEAFF	.	.	TRBV11-2	TRBJ1-1
TGTGCCAGCAGTTACTCGATTACAGGGGGCACCTATGGCTACACCTTC	CASSYSITGGTYGYTF	TRBD1	.	TRBV6-5	TRBJ1-2
TGTGCCAGCAGGGTTAGAGAGGGGGCGAATGAAAAACTGTTTTTT	CASRVREGANEKLFF	TRBD1	few	TRBV7-2	TRBJ1-4
TGTGCCAGCAGTGACAGGGAGTATGGCTACACCTTC	CASSDREYGYTF	TRBD1	.	TRBV28	TRBJ1-2
TGTGCCAGCAGCCCCACGTGGGCAGGGGGCACAGATACGCAGTATTTT	CASSPTWAGGTDTQYF	.	.	TRBV7-9	TRBJ2-3
TGTGCCAGCAGCCAGCAGACTAGCGGCCGCCAAGAGACCCAGTACTTC	CASSQQTSGRQETQYF	TRBD2	.	TRBV4-2	TRBJ2-5
TGTGCCAGCAGTTACACAGATACGCAGTATTTT	CASSYTDTQYF	.	.	TRBV7-2	TRBJ2-3
TGCGCCAGCAGCCGGATTAGCGGACTAGCGGGAGCTGGCGAGCAGTACTTC	CASSRISGLAGAGEQYF	TRBD2	.	TRBV5-1	TRBJ2-7
TGTGCCAGCACCCACCTGGGGCAGGACAATCAGCCCCAGCATTTT	CASTHLGQDNQPQHF	.	.	TRBV28	TRBJ1-5
TGTGCCAGCAGCCCTGACAGGGAGAGGAAGACCCAGTACTTC	CASSPDRERKTQYF	.	.	TRBV21-1	TRBJ2-5
TGTGCCAGCCGGCCAGGGGACGTACAGACCCAGTACTTC	CASRPGDVQTQYF	.	few	TRBV6-6	TRBJ2-5
TGTGCCAGCAGCTCTCTAACAGGAAAAGGTCCCCTCCACTTT	CASSSLTGKGPLHF	.	few	TRBV11-1	TRBJ1-6
TGTGCCAGCAGACCCCCCGGACTAGCGGGGGGGCTCGCCTACGAGCAGTACTTC	CASRPPGLAGGLAYEQYF	TRBD2	.	TRBV28	TRBJ2-7